The clone carrying this TCR beta chain was counted only a few times. What it binds is unknown. Each TCR transcript was tagged with a 10-nucleotide random UMI during 5'RACE. MiXCR, run by TCRdb on the 5' RACE reads, gives a single entry per CDR3 protein. The table lists about 50,000 distinct CDR3 sequences, 9% to 10% of them singletons, with 1.6% in the top ten. Specified time point: longitudinal time-point 1 (baseline). The J segment lost 5 bases and the V segment lost 5 bases, leaving 11 bases of the junction unmatched. The germline gives CDR1 SGHTA, CDR2 FQGTGA. This CDR3 is 15 amino acids long. The data were obtained in a study of neurological immune-mediated disorders. Overall study findings and caveats: Patients with HTLV-1-associated myelopathy had the highest level of TCR clonal expansion, whereas patients with multiple sclerosis had the lowest level, falling beneath the level found in healthy controls.

The chain joins TRBV7-3 to TRBJ2-5; 7 nucleotides match TRBD2. Sequencing used PBMCs. This TCR was recovered from a middle-aged woman in good health. CDR3 nucleotide sequence: TGTGCCAGCAGCGTAGTGGCGGGAGCGGCGGAGACCCAGTACTTC. Its protein is CASSVVAGAAETQYF.